This T cell receptor (beta chain) is drawn from a study of beta chain features in type 1 diabetes. As regards this clone: The identical CDR3 is also encoded by other nucleotide sequences in the sample.

There are 13 residues in the CDR3. V shed 4 bases and J shed 1 base, with 11 bases lying between them. Germline values: CDR1 SQVTM, CDR2 ANQGSEA. The whole isolated RNA underwent reverse transcription, so sequencing captured expressed TCRB transcripts. Sequencing was performed with immunoSEQ multiplex PCR; in TCRdb, only in-frame clones are kept and a portion is missing. The data show roughly 240,000 clones, with around 65% seen just once and almost 0.055% held by the top ten. This chain uses TRBV29-1 with TRBJ2-7; TRBD2 might be the D (6 bases). Sequencing used naive CD4+ T cells from blood. This clonotype originated in a man aged 30 to 39 in good health. CDR3 region: CSVGAGQSYEQYF. The CDR3 nucleotides read TGCAGCGTTGGCGCGGGGCAGTCCTACGAGCAGTACTTC.